This T cell receptor beta chain was observed in a study of technical replicates of blood from several donors. The CDR3 is made up of 16 amino acids. The junction had 13 bases not matched to a gene; V was cut back by 5 bases and J by 4 bases. Germline V lookup: CDR1 SEHNR, CDR2 FQNEAQ (reference sequence). Using immunoSEQ multiplex PCR, the repertoire was profiled, and TCRdb retains in-frame clones only, with some absent. Of more than 65,000 clones in the sample, roughly 95% were seen once. Input material: T cells isolated from PBMCs. V is TRBV7-9 and J is TRBJ2-5; the match to TRBD1 covers 7 bases. This receptor was obtained from a human donor in good health. CDR3 residues: CASSHIDRESGETQYF. In nucleotides, the CDR3 is TGTGCCAGCAGCCATATAGACAGGGAATCGGGAGAGACCCAGTACTTC.